This record concerns one T cell receptor (beta chain) sequence. What it binds is not known. Unique molecular identifiers were carried by the TCR beta cDNA libraries. TCRdb called the PCR reads again in MiXCR, with one record for every CDR3 protein. This sample yields 820,000 or so distinct CDR3 sequences, of which under 70% are seen a single time; under 6% belongs to the top ten. The data are from a study of post-analysis software for immune sequencing data. Overall study: Several disease courses (relapsing-remitting, secondary progressive and progressive-relapsing) of multiple sclerosis were included. Findings of the study overall: Comparison of patients with controls showed 4 to 6 TRBV segments more frequent in patients, TRBV5-6, TRBV5-1 and TRBV20-1 among them.

CDR3 size: 13 residues. J lost 8 bases, V lost 4 bases, and 5 bases had no gene match. The chain is built from TRBV12-3 or TRBV12-4 and TRBJ2-1, with 7 bases that match TRBD1. This TCR derives from a girl between 10 and 17 years old with multiple sclerosis. The sample taken for sequencing was blood. The CDR3 nucleotides are TGTGCCAGCAGTTGGGACAGAGGTCATGAGCAGTTCTTC. Amino acids: CASSWDRGHEQFF.